Detailed here is one TCR beta chain. Its antigen is currently unknown. The data stem from a study of OX40 agonist ivuxolimab in advanced cancers. Study context: Patients got intravenous ivuxolimab at 0.01 to 10 mg/kg every 2 weeks. Enrollees could have had prior anti-PD-1, anti-PD-L1 or anti-CTLA-4 therapy, which about 40% had received.

Study-wide results and caveats: CD8+ T cells averaged more expanded clones than CD4+.

The table came from immunoSEQ multiplex PCR; TCRdb's copy has only in-frame clones and leaves some out. The sample lists 67,000 or so clones, approximately 80% occurring once. Trimming cost V 2 bases and J 4 bases; bases outside gene matches: 3. Germline CDR1 SGHVS, CDR2 FNYEAQ. CDR3 length: 14 residues. The sequencing used CD4+ or CD8+ T cells sorted from blood, collected in a trial of the OX40 agonist ivuxolimab. The chain combines TRBV7-6 with TRBJ2-5; 8 positions agree with TRBD1. This sequence was found in an adult with an advanced solid tumor such as melanoma, head and neck, liver or kidney cancer. The CDR3 sequence: CASSLQGARETQYF. The CDR3 DNA sequence: TGTGCCAGCAGCTTACAGGGGGCGCGAGAGACCCAGTACTTC.